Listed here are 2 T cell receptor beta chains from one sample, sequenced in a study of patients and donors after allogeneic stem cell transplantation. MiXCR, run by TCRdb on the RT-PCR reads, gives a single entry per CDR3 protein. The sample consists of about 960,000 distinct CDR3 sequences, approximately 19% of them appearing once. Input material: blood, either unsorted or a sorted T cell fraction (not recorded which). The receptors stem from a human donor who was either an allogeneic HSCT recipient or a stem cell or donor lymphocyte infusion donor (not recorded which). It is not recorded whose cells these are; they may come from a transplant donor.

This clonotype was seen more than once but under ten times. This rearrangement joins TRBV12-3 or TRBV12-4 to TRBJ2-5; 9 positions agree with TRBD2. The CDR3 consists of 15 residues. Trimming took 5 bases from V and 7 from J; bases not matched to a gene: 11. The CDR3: CASSPRGLAMGTQYF. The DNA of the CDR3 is TGTGCCAGCAGTCCCCGGGGACTAGCTATGGGGACCCAGTACTTC.

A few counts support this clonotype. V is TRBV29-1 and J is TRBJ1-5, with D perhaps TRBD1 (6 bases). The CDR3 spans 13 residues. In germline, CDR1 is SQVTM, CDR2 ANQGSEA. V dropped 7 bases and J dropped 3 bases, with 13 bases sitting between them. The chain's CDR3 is CSARDRPNQPQHF. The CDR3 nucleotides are TGCAGCGCGAGAGACAGGCCCAATCAGCCCCAGCATTTT.